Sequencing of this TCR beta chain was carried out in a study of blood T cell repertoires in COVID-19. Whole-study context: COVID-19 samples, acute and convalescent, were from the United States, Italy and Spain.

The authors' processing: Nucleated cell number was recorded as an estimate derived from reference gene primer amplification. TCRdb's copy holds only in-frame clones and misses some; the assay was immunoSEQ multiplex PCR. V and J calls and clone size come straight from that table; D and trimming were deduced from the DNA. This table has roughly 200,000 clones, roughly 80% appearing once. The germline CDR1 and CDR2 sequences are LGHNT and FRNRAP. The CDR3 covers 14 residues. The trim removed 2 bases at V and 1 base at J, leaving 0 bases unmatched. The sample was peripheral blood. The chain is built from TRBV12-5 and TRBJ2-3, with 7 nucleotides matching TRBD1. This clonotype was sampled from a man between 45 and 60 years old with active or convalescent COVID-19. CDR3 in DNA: TGTGCTAGTGGTTTGACAGGGGGCACAGATACGCAGTATTTT. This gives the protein CASGLTGGTDTQYF.